This T cell receptor beta chain was captured in a study of blood T cell repertoires in COVID-19. Study summary: T cells, B-cell-depleted T cells, or PBMCs provided the cDNA or gDNA that served as material.

Authors' methods: For nucleated cells, counts were estimated from reference gene primer amplification. Sequencing was performed with immunoSEQ multiplex PCR; in TCRdb, only in-frame clones are kept and a portion is missing. D and trimming come from the DNA, and the V and J calls and clone size come from that table. The sample gives roughly 150,000 clones, roughly 80% of which show up once; 3% to 4% is in the top ten. V was pared by 4 bases and J by 2 bases, with 8 bases of the junction left unmatched. CDR3 length: 16 residues. Per germline, CDR1 SGHKS and CDR2 YYEKEE (reference sequence). The sequence was collected from an older woman who had recovered from COVID-19. The sample taken for sequencing was PBMCs or T cells enriched from blood (not recorded which). The chain couples TRBV5-5 to TRBJ2-3; 9 nucleotides align to TRBD2. The CDR3 DNA follows: TGTGCCAGCAGCCCGGGGCGGGGGGGTTCCACAGATACGCAGTATTTT. Its protein product is CASSPGRGGSTDTQYF.